This entry lists 28 T cell receptor beta chains sequenced from one sample in a study of OX40 agonist ivuxolimab in advanced cancers. TCRdb keeps only in-frame clones here, not all; method: immunoSEQ multiplex PCR. The profile covers some 140,000 clones, with roughly nine tenths appearing a single time and around 1% taken by the ten largest. The input for sequencing was CD4+ or CD8+ T cells sorted from blood, taken in a trial of the OX40 agonist ivuxolimab. These receptors all come from an adult with an advanced solid tumor such as melanoma, head and neck, liver or kidney cancer.

This rearrangement joins TRBV19 to TRBJ1-5; D ambiguous. The length of the CDR3 is 12 residues. Germline lookup yields CDR1 LNHDA and CDR2 SQIVND (reference sequence). The ends were cut back, 3 bases at V and 10 bases at J, with 10 bases in the middle. The CDR3 DNA is TGTGCCAGTAGTATTAGGGTCGGCCCCCAGCATTTT. Translation: CASSIRVGPQHF.

The rearrangement links TRBV5-5 to TRBJ2-2; possible D gene TRBD1, 6 bases. CDR3 length: 15 amino acids. V dropped 3 bases and J dropped 7 bases, with 16 bases sitting between them. Germline V gene sequence: CDR1 SGHKS, CDR2 YYEKEE (reference sequence). CDR3 in DNA: TGTGCCAGCAGCTACCCCCAGGGGAGTGGCGGGGAGCTGTTTTTT. This sequence encodes CASSYPQGSGGELFF.

The chain is built from TRBV4-1 and TRBJ2-7, with D perhaps matching TRBD1 (6 bases). Trimming shortened V by 2 bases and J by 8 bases, and 16 bases separated the two germline ends. Per the germline V gene, CDR1 is MGHRA and CDR2 is YSYEKL. The CDR3 loop spans 14 amino acids. The CDR3 bases are TGCGCCAGCAGCCAATATACAGGGCCACTCAAGCAGTACTTC. Its protein product is CASSQYTGPLKQYF.

The rearrangement joins TRBV7-3 to TRBJ2-7; D might be TRBD2 (5 bases). The CDR3 runs 14 residues. Trimming stripped 0 bases from V and 1 base from J, with 7 bases between. CDR1 SGHTA and CDR2 FQGTGA come from the germline V gene. DNA for the CDR3: TGTGCCAGCAGCTTAACTGAGGGATCCTACGAGCAGTACTTC. It translates to CASSLTEGSYEQYF. Full variable domain (rest looked up from reference TRBV7-3 and TRBJ2-7): GAGVSQTPSNKVTEKGKYVELRCDPISGHTALYWYRQSLGQGPEFLIYFQGTGAADDSGLPNDRFFAVRPEGSVSTLKIQRTERGDSAVYLCASSLTEGSYEQYFGPGTRLTVT.

The CDR3 nucleotides are TGTGCCAGCAGCCGGGGACAGGATAATGAAAAACTGTTTTTT. It specifies CASSRGQDNEKLFF. The chain has TRBV7-2 and TRBJ1-4, with 8 bases lining up with TRBD1. J gave up 4 bases and V 5 bases, and 3 bases lay outside the gene matches. The CDR3 spans 14 residues. Germline CDR1 and CDR2: SGHTA and FQGNSA.

This chain links TRBV5-4 with TRBJ1-4; D not certain. Trimming removed 4 bases from V and 10 bases from J, with 11 bases in between. The CDR3 is 12 amino acids. Germline values: CDR1 SGHNT, CDR2 YYREEE (reference sequence). This CDR3 is CASSDTSRKLFF. The CDR3 DNA reads TGTGCCAGCAGCGACACTTCACGAAAACTGTTTTTT.

This chain uses TRBV7-8 with TRBJ2-7, with D unresolved. V lost 1 base and J 3 bases, leaving 10 bases between the germline ends. This CDR3 contains 14 residues. Looked up from germline, CDR1 is SGHVS and CDR2 is FQNEAQ. The CDR3 reads CASSLDGSNYEQYF. In DNA form, the CDR3 reads TGTGCCAGCAGCTTAGACGGTTCGAACTACGAGCAGTACTTC.

V usage is TRBV7-2 and J usage is TRBJ1-1; 7 bases align to TRBD1. Germline V gene data show CDR1 as SGHTA and CDR2 as FQGNSA. With V trimmed by 6 bases and J by 11 bases, 6 bases remained unmatched. This CDR3 has 11 amino acids. CDR3 sequence (DNA): TGTGCCAGCAGTGATACAGGGGAGGCTTTCTTT. Protein: CASSDTGEAFF.

V is TRBV6-6 and J is TRBJ1-1, with 7 bases matching TRBD1. From germline, CDR1 is MNHNY and CDR2 SVGAGI (reference sequence). The CDR3 totals 14 residues. Trimming removed 5 bases from V and 0 bases from J; junction bases left unmatched: 3. For the CDR3, the DNA is TGTGCCAGCAGTCCCGGGACAGTGAACACTGAAGCTTTCTTT. Amino acids: CASSPGTVNTEAFF.

This chain uses TRBV9 with TRBJ2-5; TRBD2 agrees at 10 bases. The CDR3 runs to 19 residues. Unmatched junction bases numbered 17, after V lost 4 bases and J lost 2 bases. Germline CDR1 SGDLS, CDR2 YYNGEE. The CDR3, as DNA: TGTGCCAGCAGCCCGAGAGGTCTAGCGGGAGATCGGGGGCAAGAGACCCAGTACTTC. It codes for CASSPRGLAGDRGQETQYF.

The chain is built from TRBV27 and TRBJ2-7; 7 bases align to TRBD2. Germline CDR1 MNHEY, CDR2 SMNVEV (reference sequence). With 5 bases clipped from V and 7 bases from J, the junction kept 8 bases outside the gene matches. The CDR3 covers 13 residues. The CDR3 DNA reads as TGTGCCAGCAGTCGCCTCACTAGCGAAGAGCAGTACTTC. Its protein is CASSRLTSEEQYF.

The chain carries TRBV28 and TRBJ1-4; the D gene is possibly TRBD1 (5 bases). Trimming left V 4 bases short and J 5 bases short, with 14 bases between. From germline, CDR1 is MDHEN and CDR2 SYDVKM. CDR3 length: 15 residues. CDR3: CASSSRAGHNEKLFF. In DNA, the CDR3 is TGTGCCAGCAGTTCGCGCGCAGGACACAATGAAAAACTGTTTTTT.

The chain couples TRBV6-1 to TRBJ1-2, with 10 bases fitting TRBD1. The CDR3 extends over 16 amino acids. Trimming took 0 bases from V and 6 from J; bases not matched to a gene: 7. Germline values: CDR1 MNHNS, CDR2 SASEGT. The CDR3 DNA is TGTGCCAGCAGTGAAGCGCGGACAGGGGGAGGCAATGGCTACACCTTC. Translation: CASSEARTGGGNGYTF.

The genes are TRBV18 and TRBJ2-5; D remains unclear. CDR1 is KGHSH, CDR2 LQKENI, per germline. The length of the CDR3 is 14 residues. V was trimmed by 3 bases and J by 2 bases, leaving 10 bases between them. Here the CDR3 reads CASSPGHSQETQYF. The DNA for the CDR3 is TGTGCCAGCTCACCTGGCCATTCTCAAGAGACCCAGTACTTC.

This clone was seen only once. The chain recombines TRBV18 with TRBJ1-1; D remains ambiguous. The length of the CDR3 is 12 residues. Trimming took 2 bases from V and 5 from J, leaving 6 bases between them. The V gene's germline CDR1 is KGHSH and CDR2 LQKENI. In nucleotides, the CDR3 is TGTGCCAGCTCACCAACAGATACTGAAGCTTTCTTT. The encoded protein is CASSPTDTEAFF.

The chain has TRBV9 and TRBJ1-4, with 9 bases matching TRBD1. Germline V gives CDR1 SGDLS, CDR2 YYNGEE. The V segment lost 7 bases and the J segment 3 bases; nucleotides outside the gene matches: 7. The CDR3 spans 15 residues. The CDR3 DNA reads TGTGCCAGCGGATTACAGGGGGCAGCTAATGAAAAACTGTTTTTT. It specifies CASGLQGAANEKLFF.

The chain uses TRBV11-2 and TRBJ2-1, with D unclear. Germline V gives CDR1 SGHAT, CDR2 FQNNGV. Between the trimmed V and J ends, which lost 1 base and 5 bases, there was a span of 6 bases. The CDR3 is 13 residues long. For the CDR3, the DNA is TGTGCCAGCAGCTTAGGGCGCCACAATGAGCAGTTCTTC. It translates to CASSLGRHNEQFF.

The CDR3 DNA sequence: TGTGCCAGCAGGCCGGGGTCCTATGGCTACACCTTC. Translating it yields CASRPGSYGYTF. V gene TRBV28 combines with J gene TRBJ1-2; D not resolved. Trimming took 6 bases from V and 4 from J, leaving 9 bases between them. The germline V gene encodes CDR1 MDHEN and CDR2 SYDVKM. This CDR3 is built from 12 residues.

This clone has a handful of counts. J is TRBJ2-7 and V is TRBV10-1, with a possible D match to TRBD2 (5 bases). This CDR3 comprises 13 residues. Germline-derived CDR1 and CDR2 are WNHNN and SYGVQD (reference sequence). Between the trimmed V and J ends, which lost 0 bases and 6 bases, there was a span of 9 bases. The CDR3 spells CASSESGGSEQYF. The CDR3 DNA reads TGCGCCAGCAGTGAGTCGGGCGGGTCCGAGCAGTACTTC.

V and J are TRBV6-5 and TRBJ1-4, with unresolved D. V was shortened by 8 bases and J by 4 bases, with 11 bases between the two germline ends. Germline CDR1 and CDR2: MNHEY and SVGAGI. The CDR3 runs to 13 residues. CDR3 in amino acids: CASGRVINEKLFF. The CDR3 nucleotides are TGTGCCAGCGGGCGGGTCATTAATGAAAAACTGTTTTTT.

The CDR3 nucleotides are TGTGCCAGCTCTCCTGACCGACAGGGGAATTCGGCTGAAGCTTTCTTT. Protein: CASSPDRQGNSAEAFF. The chain joins TRBV18 to TRBJ1-1, with 8 bases matching TRBD1. CDR3 size: 16 residues. Germline CDR1 KGHSH, CDR2 LQKENI. Unmatched junction bases numbered 15, after V lost 6 bases and J lost 6 bases.

The chain is built from TRBV5-1 and TRBJ1-3; a weak D match, TRBD1 (5 bases). Trimming took 4 bases from V and 6 from J, leaving 17 bases between them. The CDR3 is 15 residues long. The V gene's germline CDR1 is SGHRS and CDR2 YFSETQ. CDR3 sequence: CASSADGTAINTIYF. The CDR3, as DNA: TGCGCCAGCAGCGCCGACGGGACTGCCATAAACACCATATATTTT.

V usage is TRBV5-1 and J usage is TRBJ2-2; TRBD2 matches 7 bases. Looked up from germline, CDR1 is SGHRS and CDR2 is YFSETQ. Trimming removed 4 bases from V and 4 bases from J; junction bases left unmatched: 16. This CDR3 spans 18 amino acids. CDR3 amino acids: CASSPRAGRESSTGELFF. The CDR3 nucleotides are TGCGCCAGCAGCCCACGAGCCGGGCGGGAGTCGAGCACCGGGGAGCTGTTTTTT.

J is TRBJ1-3 and V is TRBV5-1, with D maybe TRBD1 (5 bases). Germline V gene lookup returns CDR1 SGHRS and CDR2 YFSETQ. Trimming left V 0 bases short and J 3 bases short, with 7 bases between. This CDR3 region has 14 residues. CDR3 in DNA: TGCGCCAGCAGCTTGGGGGGACTTGGAAACACCATATATTTT. Translating it yields CASSLGGLGNTIYF.

There are a few counts of this clone. The rearrangement uses TRBV13 and TRBJ1-4, with TRBD1 identical over 7 bases. CDR1 and CDR2 (germline): PRHDT, FYEKMQ (reference sequence). This CDR3 spans 14 amino acids. J was trimmed by 8 bases and V by 6 bases; bases with no gene match: 9. The CDR3 region is CASSRQGRGEKLFF. CDR3 nucleotide sequence: TGTGCCAGCAGTCGACAGGGTCGGGGCGAAAAACTGTTTTTT.

The CDR3 loop reads CASSPPGTAIGAQYF. The CDR3 region has the DNA TGTGCCAGCAGTCCCCCTGGGACCGCCATAGGGGCCCAGTACTTC. This chain joins TRBV6-5 and TRBJ2-5; D is tentatively TRBD1 or TRBD2 (5 bases each). The CDR3 length is 15 residues. Deletions cut 5 bases from V and 9 bases from J, with 22 bases between. The germline CDR1 and CDR2 sequences are MNHEY and SVGAGI.

The gene calls are TRBV19 and TRBJ2-7, with 8 bases lining up with TRBD2. Trimming at V came to 5 bases and at J to 3 bases, leaving 3 bases not matched to a gene. This CDR3 region has 13 residues. Germline CDR1 and CDR2: LNHDA and SQIVND (reference sequence). The CDR3 nucleotides are TGTGCCAGTAGTGAGCGGGAGCACTACGAGCAGTACTTC. It yields the protein CASSEREHYEQYF. Full variable domain (missing parts from reference TRBV19 and TRBJ2-7): DGGITQSPKYLFRKEGQNVTLSCEQNLNHDAMYWYRQDPGQGLRLIYYSQIVNDFQKGDIAEGYSVSREKKESFPLTVTSAQKNPTAFYLCASSEREHYEQYFGPGTRLTVT.

The chain combines TRBV19 with TRBJ2-1, with 10 bases fitting TRBD1. The CDR3 is made up of 16 amino acids. With 7 bases clipped from V and 9 bases from J, the junction kept 15 bases outside the gene matches. CDR1 is LNHDA and CDR2 is SQIVND in the germline V gene (reference sequence). The CDR3 DNA reads as TGTGCCAGTACCAACACCGGGACAGGGGAGCGAGGTGAGCAGTTCTTC. Amino acids: CASTNTGTGERGEQFF.